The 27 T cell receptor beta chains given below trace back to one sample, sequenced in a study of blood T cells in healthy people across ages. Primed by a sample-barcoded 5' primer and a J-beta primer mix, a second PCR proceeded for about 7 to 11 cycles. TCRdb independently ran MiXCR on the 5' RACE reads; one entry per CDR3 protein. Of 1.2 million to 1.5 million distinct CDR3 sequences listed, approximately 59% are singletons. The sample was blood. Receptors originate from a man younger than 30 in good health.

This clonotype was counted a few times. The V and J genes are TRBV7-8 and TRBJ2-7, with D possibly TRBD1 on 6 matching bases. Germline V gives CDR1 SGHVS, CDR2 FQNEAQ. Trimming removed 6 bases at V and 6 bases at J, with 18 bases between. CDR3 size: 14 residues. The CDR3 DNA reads TGTGCCAGCAGAGACCCGAGCAGGGGTCCCGAGCAGTACTTC. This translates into CASRDPSRGPEQYF.

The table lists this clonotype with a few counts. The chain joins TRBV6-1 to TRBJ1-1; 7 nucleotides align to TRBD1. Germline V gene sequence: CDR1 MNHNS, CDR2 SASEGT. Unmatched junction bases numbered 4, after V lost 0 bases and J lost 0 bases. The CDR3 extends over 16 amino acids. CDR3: CASSEAQGGMNTEAFF. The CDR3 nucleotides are TGTGCCAGCAGTGAAGCCCAGGGGGGCATGAACACTGAAGCTTTCTTT.

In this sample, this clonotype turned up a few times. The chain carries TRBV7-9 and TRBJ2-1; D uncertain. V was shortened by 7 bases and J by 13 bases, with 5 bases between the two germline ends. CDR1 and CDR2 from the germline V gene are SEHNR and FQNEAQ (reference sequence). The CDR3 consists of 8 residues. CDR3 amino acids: CASIPQFF. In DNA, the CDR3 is TGTGCCAGCATTCCTCAGTTCTTC.

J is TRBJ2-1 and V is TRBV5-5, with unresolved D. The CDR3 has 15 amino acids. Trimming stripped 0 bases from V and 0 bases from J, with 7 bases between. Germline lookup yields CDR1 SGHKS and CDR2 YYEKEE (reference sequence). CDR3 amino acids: CASSLADFSYNEQFF. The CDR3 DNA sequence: TGTGCCAGCAGCTTGGCAGATTTCTCCTACAATGAGCAGTTCTTC.

Written as DNA, the CDR3 is TGTGCCAGCTGCAAGGGACAGGGCGGCAATCAGCCCCAGCATTTT. Protein: CASCKGQGGNQPQHF. J is TRBJ1-5 and V is TRBV6-5; TRBD1 matches at 9 bases. The CDR3 totals 15 residues. Germline values: CDR1 MNHEY, CDR2 SVGAGI. The ends lost 8 bases at V and 2 bases at J; junction bases unmatched: 7.

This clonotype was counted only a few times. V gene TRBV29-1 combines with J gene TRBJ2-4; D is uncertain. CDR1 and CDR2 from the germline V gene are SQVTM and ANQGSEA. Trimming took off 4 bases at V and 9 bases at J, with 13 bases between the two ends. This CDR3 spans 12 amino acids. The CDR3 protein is CSVVGAKGIQYF. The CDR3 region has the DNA TGCAGCGTTGTTGGAGCAAAAGGCATTCAGTACTTC.

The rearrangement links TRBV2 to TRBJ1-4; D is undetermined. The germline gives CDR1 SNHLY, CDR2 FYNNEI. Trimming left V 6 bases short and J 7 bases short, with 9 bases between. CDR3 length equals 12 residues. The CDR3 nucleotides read TGTGCCAGCAGAGAGGGAGGTGAAAAACTGTTTTTT. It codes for CASREGGEKLFF.

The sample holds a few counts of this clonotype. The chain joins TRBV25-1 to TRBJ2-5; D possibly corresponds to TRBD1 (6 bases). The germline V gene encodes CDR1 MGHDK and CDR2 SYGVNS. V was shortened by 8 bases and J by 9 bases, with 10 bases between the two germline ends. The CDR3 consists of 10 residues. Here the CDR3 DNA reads TGTGCCAGCGGCAGGGGAGCCCAGTACTTC. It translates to CASGRGAQYF.

Here the CDR3 reads CASSPTADLTEAFF. As DNA, the CDR3 is TGCGCCAGCAGCCCGACAGCGGATTTGACTGAAGCTTTCTTT. The chain uses TRBV5-1 and TRBJ1-1; the D gene is possibly TRBD1 (5 bases). The V and J ends lost 4 bases and 5 bases respectively, with 15 bases between them. Germline V gives CDR1 SGHRS, CDR2 YFSETQ. This CDR3 has 14 amino acids. Variable domain in full (rest from reference TRBV5-1 and TRBJ1-1): KAGVTQTPRYLIKTRGQQVTLSCSPISGHRSVSWYQQTPGQGLQFLFEYFSETQRNKGNFPGRFSGRQFSNSRSEMNVSTLELGDSALYLCASSPTADLTEAFFGQGTRLTVV.

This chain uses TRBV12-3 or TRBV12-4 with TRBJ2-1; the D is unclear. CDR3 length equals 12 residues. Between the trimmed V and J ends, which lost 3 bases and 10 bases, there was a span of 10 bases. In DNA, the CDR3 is TGTGCCAGCAGTTTTTTGCTAAGGGAGCAGTTCTTC. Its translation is CASSFLLREQFF.

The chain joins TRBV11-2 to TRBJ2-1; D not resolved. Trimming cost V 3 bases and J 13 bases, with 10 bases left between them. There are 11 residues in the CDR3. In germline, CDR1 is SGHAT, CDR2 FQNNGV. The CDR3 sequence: CASSFRQVQFF. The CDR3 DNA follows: TGTGCCAGCAGCTTTCGGCAGGTACAGTTCTTC.

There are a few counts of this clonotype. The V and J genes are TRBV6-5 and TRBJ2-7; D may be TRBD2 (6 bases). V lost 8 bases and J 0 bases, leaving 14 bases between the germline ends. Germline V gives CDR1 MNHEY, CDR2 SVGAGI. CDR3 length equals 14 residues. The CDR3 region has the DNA TGTGCCAGCGGGAATGGGGGGAGCTCCTACGAGCAGTACTTC. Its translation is CASGNGGSSYEQYF.

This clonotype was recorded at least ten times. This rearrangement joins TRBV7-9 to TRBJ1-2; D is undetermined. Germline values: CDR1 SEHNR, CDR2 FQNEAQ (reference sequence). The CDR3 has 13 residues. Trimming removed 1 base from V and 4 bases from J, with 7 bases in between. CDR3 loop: CASSLDSGYGYTF. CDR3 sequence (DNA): TGTGCCAGCAGCTTAGACAGCGGCTATGGCTACACCTTC.

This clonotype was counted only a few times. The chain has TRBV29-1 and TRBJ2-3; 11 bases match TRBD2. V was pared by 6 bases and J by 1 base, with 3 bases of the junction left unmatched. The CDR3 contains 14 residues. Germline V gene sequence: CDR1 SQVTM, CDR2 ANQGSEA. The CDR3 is CSVWTSGRTDTQYF. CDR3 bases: TGCAGCGTGTGGACTAGCGGGCGCACAGATACGCAGTATTTT.

The CDR3 reads CASSQEQGMNTEAFF. The CDR3 coding sequence is TGTGCCAGCAGCCAAGAACAGGGCATGAACACTGAAGCTTTCTTT. The V call is TRBV4-2, the J call TRBJ1-1; possibly TRBD1 for D (6 bases). V was shortened by 0 bases and J by 0 bases, with 8 bases between the two germline ends. The CDR3 spans 15 residues. Germline V gene lookup returns CDR1 LGHNA and CDR2 YNFKEQ.

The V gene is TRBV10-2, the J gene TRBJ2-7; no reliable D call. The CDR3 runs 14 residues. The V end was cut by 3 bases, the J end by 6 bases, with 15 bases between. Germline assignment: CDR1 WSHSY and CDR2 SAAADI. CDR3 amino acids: CASSDLPGWGEQYF. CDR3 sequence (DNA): TGCGCCAGCAGTGATCTCCCGGGCTGGGGCGAGCAGTACTTC.

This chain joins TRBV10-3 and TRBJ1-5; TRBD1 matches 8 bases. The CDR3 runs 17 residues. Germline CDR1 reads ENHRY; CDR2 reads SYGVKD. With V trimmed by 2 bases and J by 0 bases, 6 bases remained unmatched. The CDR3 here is CAISEGDRSYSNQPQHF. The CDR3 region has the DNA TGTGCCATCAGTGAGGGGGACAGGTCATATAGCAATCAGCCCCAGCATTTT.

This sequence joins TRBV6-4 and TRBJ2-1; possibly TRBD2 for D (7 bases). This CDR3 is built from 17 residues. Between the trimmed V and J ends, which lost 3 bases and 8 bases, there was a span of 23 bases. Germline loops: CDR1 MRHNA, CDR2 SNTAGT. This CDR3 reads CASSETPGRGAGHEQFF. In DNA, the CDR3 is TGTGCCAGCAGTGAAACCCCCGGCCGGGGGGCCGGACATGAGCAGTTCTTC.

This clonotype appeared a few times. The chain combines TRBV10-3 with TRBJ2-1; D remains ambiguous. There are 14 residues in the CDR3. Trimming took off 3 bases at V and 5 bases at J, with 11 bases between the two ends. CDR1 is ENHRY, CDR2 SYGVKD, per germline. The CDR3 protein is CAISDPPNHNEQFF. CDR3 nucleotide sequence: TGTGCCATCAGTGATCCACCGAACCACAATGAGCAGTTCTTC.

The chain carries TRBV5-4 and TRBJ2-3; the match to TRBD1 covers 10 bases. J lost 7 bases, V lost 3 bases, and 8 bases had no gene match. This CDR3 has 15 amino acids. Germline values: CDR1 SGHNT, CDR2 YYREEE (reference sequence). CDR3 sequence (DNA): TGTGCCAGCAGCTCCCCGGGACAGGGGTCGTATACGCAGTATTTT. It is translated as CASSSPGQGSYTQYF.

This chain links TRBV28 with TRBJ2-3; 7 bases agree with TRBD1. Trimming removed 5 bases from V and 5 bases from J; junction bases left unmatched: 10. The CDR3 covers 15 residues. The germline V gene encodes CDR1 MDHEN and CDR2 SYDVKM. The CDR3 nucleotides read TGTGCCAGCAGTCAGCTACAGGGGATCCGAGATACGCAGTATTTT. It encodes CASSQLQGIRDTQYF. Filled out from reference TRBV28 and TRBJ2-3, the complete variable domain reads DVKVTQSSRYLVKRTGEKVFLECVQDMDHENMFWYRQDPGLGLRLIYFSYDVKMKEKGDIPEGYSVSREKKERFSLILESASTNQTSMYLCASSQLQGIRDTQYFGPGTRLTVL.

CDR3 coding DNA: TGTGCCAGCAGCCCCAACGACAGGGTTGGGAATGAGCAGTTCTTC. This sequence encodes CASSPNDRVGNEQFF. The rearrangement joins TRBV7-2 to TRBJ2-1; 7 bases fit TRBD1. Germline assignment: CDR1 SGHTA and CDR2 FQGNSA. The CDR3 loop spans 15 amino acids. V was pared by 5 bases and J by 7 bases, with 11 bases of the junction left unmatched.

CDR3 region: CASSGDSPSYGYTF. In nucleotides, the CDR3 is TGTGCCAGCAGTGGAGACAGTCCGTCTTATGGCTACACCTTC. The rearrangement uses TRBV2 and TRBJ1-2, with D possibly being TRBD1 (5 bases). CDR1 SNHLY and CDR2 FYNNEI come from the germline V gene. V was pared by 4 bases and J by 5 bases, with 14 bases between. The CDR3 sequence is 14 residues long.

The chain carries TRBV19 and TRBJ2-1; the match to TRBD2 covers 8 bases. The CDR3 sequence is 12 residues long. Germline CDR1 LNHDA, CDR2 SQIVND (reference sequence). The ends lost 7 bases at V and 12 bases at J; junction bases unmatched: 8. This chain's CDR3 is CASNQGAGGQFF. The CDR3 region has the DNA TGTGCCAGTAACCAAGGGGCGGGAGGGCAGTTCTTC. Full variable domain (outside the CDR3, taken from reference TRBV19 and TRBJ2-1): DGGITQSPKYLFRKEGQNVTLSCEQNLNHDAMYWYRQDPGQGLRLIYYSQIVNDFQKGDIAEGYSVSREKKESFPLTVTSAQKNPTAFYLCASNQGAGGQFFGPGTRLTVL.

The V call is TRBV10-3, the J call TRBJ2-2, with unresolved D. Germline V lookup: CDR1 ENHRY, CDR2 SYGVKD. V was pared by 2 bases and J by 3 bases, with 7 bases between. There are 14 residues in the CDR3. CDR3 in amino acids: CAISEGPYTGELFF. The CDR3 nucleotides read TGTGCCATCAGTGAGGGGCCTTACACCGGGGAGCTGTTTTTT.

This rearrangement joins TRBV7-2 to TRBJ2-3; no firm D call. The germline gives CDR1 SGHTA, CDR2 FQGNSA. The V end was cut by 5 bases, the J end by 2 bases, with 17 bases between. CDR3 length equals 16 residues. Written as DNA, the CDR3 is TGTGCCAGCAGCCGCCCTTACGGCGGTCCCACAGATACGCAGTATTTT. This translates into CASSRPYGGPTDTQYF. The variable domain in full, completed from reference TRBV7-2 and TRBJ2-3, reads GAGVSQSPSNKVTEKGKDVELRCDPISGHTALYWYRQSLGQGLEFLIYFQGNSAPDKSGLPSDRFSAERTGGSVSTLTIQRTQQEDSAVYLCASSRPYGGPTDTQYFGPGTRLTVL.

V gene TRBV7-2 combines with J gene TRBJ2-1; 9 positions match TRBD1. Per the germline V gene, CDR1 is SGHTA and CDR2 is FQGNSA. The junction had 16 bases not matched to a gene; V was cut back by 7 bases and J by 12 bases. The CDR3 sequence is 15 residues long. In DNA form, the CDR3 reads TGTGCCAGCACCACCGGGACAGGGCTTTATGGTGTGCAGTTCTTC. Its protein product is CASTTGTGLYGVQFF. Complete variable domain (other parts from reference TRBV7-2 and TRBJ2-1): GAGVSQSPSNKVTEKGKDVELRCDPISGHTALYWYRQSLGQGLEFLIYFQGNSAPDKSGLPSDRFSAERTGGSVSTLTIQRTQQEDSAVYLCASTTGTGLYGVQFFGPGTRLTVL.